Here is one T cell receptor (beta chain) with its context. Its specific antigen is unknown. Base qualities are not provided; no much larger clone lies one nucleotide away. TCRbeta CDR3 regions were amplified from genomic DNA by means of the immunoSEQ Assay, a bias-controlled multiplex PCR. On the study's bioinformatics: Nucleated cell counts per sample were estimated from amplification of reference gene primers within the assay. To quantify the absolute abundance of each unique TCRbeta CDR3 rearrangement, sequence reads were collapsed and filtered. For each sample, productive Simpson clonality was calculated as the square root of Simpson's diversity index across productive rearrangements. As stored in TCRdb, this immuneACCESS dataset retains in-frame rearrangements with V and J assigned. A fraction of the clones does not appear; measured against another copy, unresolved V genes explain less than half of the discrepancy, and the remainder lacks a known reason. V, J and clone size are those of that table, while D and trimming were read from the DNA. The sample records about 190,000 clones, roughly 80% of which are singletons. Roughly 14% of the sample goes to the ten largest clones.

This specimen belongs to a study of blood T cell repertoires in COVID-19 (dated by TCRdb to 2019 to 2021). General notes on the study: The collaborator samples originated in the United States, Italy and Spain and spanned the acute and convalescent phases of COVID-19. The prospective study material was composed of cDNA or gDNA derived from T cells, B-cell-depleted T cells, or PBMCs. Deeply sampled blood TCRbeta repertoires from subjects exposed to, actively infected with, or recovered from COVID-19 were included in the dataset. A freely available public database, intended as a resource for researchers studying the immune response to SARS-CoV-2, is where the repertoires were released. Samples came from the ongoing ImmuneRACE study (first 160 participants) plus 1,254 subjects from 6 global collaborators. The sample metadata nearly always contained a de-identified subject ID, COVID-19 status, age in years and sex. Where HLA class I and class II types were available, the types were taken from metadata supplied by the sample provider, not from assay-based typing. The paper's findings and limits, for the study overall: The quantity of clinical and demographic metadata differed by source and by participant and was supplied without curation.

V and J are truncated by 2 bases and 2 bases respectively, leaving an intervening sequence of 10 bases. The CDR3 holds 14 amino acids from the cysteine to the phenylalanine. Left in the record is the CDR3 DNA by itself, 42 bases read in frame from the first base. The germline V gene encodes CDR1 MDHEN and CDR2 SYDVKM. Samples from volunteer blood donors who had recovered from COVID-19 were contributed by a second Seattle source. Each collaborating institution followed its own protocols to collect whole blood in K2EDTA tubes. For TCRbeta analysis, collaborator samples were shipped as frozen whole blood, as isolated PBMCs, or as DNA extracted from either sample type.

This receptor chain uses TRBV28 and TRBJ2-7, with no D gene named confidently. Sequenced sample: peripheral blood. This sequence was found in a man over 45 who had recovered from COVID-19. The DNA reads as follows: TGTGCCAGCAGTTTAGACCCGGGTACCTACGAGCAGTACTTC. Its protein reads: CASSLDPGTYEQYF.